The clone carrying this TCR beta chain was recorded only once. At the DNA level, this CDR3 is encoded by other sequences in the same sample as well. This specimen comes from a study of OX40 agonist ivuxolimab in advanced cancers. CDR1 is KGHSH, CDR2 LQKENI, per germline. The CDR3 is 12 residues long. Trimming cost V 6 bases and J 3 bases, with 5 bases left between them. The data were produced by immunoSEQ multiplex PCR, yet TCRdb's version contains in-frame clones alone and is incomplete. Here the sample spans some 95,000 clones, roughly nine tenths being singletons. The chain couples TRBV18 to TRBJ2-2; D ambiguous. The material sequenced was CD4+ or CD8+ T cells sorted from blood, taken in a trial of the OX40 agonist ivuxolimab. This sequence originates from an adult with an advanced solid tumor such as melanoma, head and neck, liver or kidney cancer. The CDR3, as DNA: TGTGCCAGCTCTCCATACACCGGGGAGCTGTTTTTT. Its protein product is CASSPYTGELFF.